This TCR beta chain was retrieved from a study of T-cell memory formation after mild COVID-19. Per the germline V gene, CDR1 is LNHDA and CDR2 is SQIVND (reference sequence). The CDR3 contains 13 residues. J was trimmed by 9 bases and V by 8 bases; bases with no gene match: 10. TCRdb called the 5' RACE reads again in MiXCR, with one record for every CDR3 protein. The sample lists roughly 480,000 distinct CDR3 sequences; roughly 23% were seen once. In this sample, this clonotype turned up a few times. Sequencing was carried out using PBMCs or a T cell subset sorted from them (not recorded which). This sequence joins TRBV19 and TRBJ2-7, with 10 nucleotides matching TRBD1. This receptor was identified in an adult woman who had mild COVID-19 (a few samples of this study predate the infection). Cell type and time point are not known. The CDR3 sequence is CASGDRGFKRQYF. The CDR3 coding sequence is TGTGCCAGTGGGGACAGGGGCTTCAAACGGCAGTACTTC.